This paragraph reports one T cell receptor (beta chain). Its specificity is unknown. Deletions cut 0 bases from V and 9 bases from J, with 7 bases between. Germline V gene sequence: CDR1 SGDLS, CDR2 YYNGEE. The CDR3 contains 13 residues. This entry comes from a study of Ad26.COV2.S vaccination and SARS-CoV-2 variants. Notes on the study in general: Post-vaccination spike-specific CD8+ and CD4+ T cell responses reportedly had substantial breadth. Possibly, TCR breadth and depth analyses underestimated total T cell responses. It was vaccine recipients, not placebo recipients, who had the higher spike-specific TCR breadth. Those who received vaccine or placebo ended up with similar non-spike TCR breadth.

Clones were sequenced by immunoSEQ multiplex PCR, and TCRdb holds only the in-frame ones, with some missing. The sample lists about 97,000 clones, about 78% occurring once. The TCR sequence derives from a human donor who had recovered from COVID-19. This material consisted of peripheral blood, taken after recovery from COVID-19. This rearrangement joins TRBV9 to TRBJ1-6; D unclear. CDR3 sequence reads: CASSVDKFSPLHF. The CDR3 region has the DNA TGTGCCAGCAGCGTAGACAAGTTTTCACCCCTCCACTTT.